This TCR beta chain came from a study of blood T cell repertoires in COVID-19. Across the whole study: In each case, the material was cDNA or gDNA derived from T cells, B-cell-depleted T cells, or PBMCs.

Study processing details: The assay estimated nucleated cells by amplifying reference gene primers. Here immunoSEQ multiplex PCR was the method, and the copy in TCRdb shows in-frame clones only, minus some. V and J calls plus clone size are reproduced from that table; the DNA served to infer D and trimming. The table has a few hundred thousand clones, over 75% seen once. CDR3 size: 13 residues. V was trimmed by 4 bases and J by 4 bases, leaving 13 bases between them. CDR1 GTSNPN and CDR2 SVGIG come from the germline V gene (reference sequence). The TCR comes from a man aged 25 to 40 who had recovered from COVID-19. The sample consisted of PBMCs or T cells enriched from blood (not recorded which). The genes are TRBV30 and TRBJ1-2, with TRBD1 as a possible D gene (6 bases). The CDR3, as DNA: TGTGCCTGGACCTGGTTCAGGGGCTATGGCTACACCTTC. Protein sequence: CAWTWFRGYGYTF. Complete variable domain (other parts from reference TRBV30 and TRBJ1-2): SQTIHQWPATLVQPVGSPLSLECTVEGTSNPNLYWYRQAAGRGLQLLFYSVGIGQISSEVPQNLSASRPQDRQFILSSKKLLLSDSGFYLCAWTWFRGYGYTFGSGTRLTVV.